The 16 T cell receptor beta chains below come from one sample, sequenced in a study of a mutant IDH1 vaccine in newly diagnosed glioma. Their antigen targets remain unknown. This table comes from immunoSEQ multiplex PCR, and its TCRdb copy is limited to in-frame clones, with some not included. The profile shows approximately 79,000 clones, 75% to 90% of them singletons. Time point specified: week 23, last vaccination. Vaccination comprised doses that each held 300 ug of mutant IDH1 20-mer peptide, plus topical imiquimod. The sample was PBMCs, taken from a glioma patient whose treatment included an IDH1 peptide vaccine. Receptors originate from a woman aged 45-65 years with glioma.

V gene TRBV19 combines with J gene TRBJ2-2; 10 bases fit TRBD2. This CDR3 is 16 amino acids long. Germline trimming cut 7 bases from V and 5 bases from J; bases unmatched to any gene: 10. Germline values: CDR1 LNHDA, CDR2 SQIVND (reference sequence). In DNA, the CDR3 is TGTGCCAGTACCCAAAGGACTAGCGGATATACCGGGGAGCTGTTTTTT. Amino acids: CASTQRTSGYTGELFF. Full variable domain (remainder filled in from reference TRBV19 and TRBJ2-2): DGGITQSPKYLFRKEGQNVTLSCEQNLNHDAMYWYRQDPGQGLRLIYYSQIVNDFQKGDIAEGYSVSREKKESFPLTVTSAQKNPTAFYLCASTQRTSGYTGELFFGEGSRLTVL.

CDR3: CASSSTSRGYTEAFF. As DNA, the CDR3 is TGTGCCAGCAGCTCAACGTCGCGAGGGTACACTGAAGCTTTCTTT. This chain links TRBV5-6 with TRBJ1-1; D gene ambiguous. The CDR3 spans 15 residues. Germline values: CDR1 SGHDT, CDR2 YYEEEE. Trimming took 3 bases from V and 3 from J, leaving 15 bases between them.

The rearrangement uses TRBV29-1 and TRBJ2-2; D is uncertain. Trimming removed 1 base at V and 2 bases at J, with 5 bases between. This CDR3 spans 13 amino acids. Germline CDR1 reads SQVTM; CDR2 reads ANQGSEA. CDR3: CSVEGSNTGELFF. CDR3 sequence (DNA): TGCAGCGTTGAAGGCAGCAACACCGGGGAGCTGTTTTTT.

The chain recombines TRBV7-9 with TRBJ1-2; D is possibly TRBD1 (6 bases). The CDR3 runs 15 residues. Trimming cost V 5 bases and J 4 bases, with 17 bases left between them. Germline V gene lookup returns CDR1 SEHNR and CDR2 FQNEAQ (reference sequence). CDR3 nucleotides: TGTGCCAGCAGCCCCGAACAGGGAGCCCCCTATGGCTACACCTTC. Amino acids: CASSPEQGAPYGYTF.

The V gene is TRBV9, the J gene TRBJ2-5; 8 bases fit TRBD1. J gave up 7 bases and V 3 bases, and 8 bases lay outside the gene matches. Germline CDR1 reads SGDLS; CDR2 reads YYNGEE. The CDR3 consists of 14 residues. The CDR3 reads CASSEDRAWGTQYF. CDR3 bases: TGTGCCAGCAGCGAGGACAGGGCATGGGGGACCCAGTACTTC.

CDR3 in DNA: TGTGCCAGTAGTATTTTAGCGGGAGAGCCCTACGAGCAGTACTTC. This translates into CASSILAGEPYEQYF. The chain recombines TRBV19 with TRBJ2-7; 9 bases agree with TRBD2. The germline CDR1 and CDR2 sequences are LNHDA and SQIVND (reference sequence). V was pared by 3 bases and J by 2 bases, with 5 bases of the junction left unmatched. This CDR3 spans 15 amino acids.

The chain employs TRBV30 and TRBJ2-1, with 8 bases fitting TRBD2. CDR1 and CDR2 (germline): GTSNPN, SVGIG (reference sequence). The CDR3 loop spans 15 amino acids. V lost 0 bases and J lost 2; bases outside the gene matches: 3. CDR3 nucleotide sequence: TGTGCCTGGAGTGTGGGTAGCGGGGCCTACAATGAGCAGTTCTTC. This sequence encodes CAWSVGSGAYNEQFF. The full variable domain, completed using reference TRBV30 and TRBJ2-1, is SQTIHQWPATLVQPVGSPLSLECTVEGTSNPNLYWYRQAAGRGLQLLFYSVGIGQISSEVPQNLSASRPQDRQFILSSKKLLLSDSGFYLCAWSVGSGAYNEQFFGPGTRLTVL.

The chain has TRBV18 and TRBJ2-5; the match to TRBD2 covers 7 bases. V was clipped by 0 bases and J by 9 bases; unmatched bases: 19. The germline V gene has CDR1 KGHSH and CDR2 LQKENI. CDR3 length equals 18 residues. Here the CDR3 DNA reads TGTGCCAGCTCACCACCCGCGGGGGTGTTGTCCGGGGGACCGGCCCAGTACTTC. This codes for CASSPPAGVLSGGPAQYF. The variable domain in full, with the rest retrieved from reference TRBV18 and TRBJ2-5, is NAGVMQNPRHLVRRRGQEARLRCSPMKGHSHVYWYRQLPEEGLKFMVYLQKENIIDESGMPKERFSAEFPKEGPSILRIQQVVRGDSAAYFCASSPPAGVLSGGPAQYFGPGTRLLVL.

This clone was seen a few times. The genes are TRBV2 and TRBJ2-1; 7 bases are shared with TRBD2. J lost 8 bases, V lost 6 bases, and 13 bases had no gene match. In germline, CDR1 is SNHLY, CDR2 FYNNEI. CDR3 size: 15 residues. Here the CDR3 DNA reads TGTGCCAGCAGCGGGAAAGCGGGATCGGCCCATGAGCAGTTCTTC. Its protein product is CASSGKAGSAHEQFF. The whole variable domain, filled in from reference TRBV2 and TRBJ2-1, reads EPEVTQTPSHQVTQMGQEVILRCVPISNHLYFYWYRQILGQKVEFLVSFYNNEISEKSEIFDDQFSVERPDGSNFTLKIRSTKLEDSAMYFCASSGKAGSAHEQFFGPGTRLTVL.

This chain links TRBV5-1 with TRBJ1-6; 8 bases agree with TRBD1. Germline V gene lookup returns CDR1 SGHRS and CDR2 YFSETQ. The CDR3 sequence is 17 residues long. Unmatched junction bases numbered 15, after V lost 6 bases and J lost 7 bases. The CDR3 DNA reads TGCGCCAGCACCAAAATTCCCCCAAACAGGGGGAATTCACCCCTCCACTTT. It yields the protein CASTKIPPNRGNSPLHF.

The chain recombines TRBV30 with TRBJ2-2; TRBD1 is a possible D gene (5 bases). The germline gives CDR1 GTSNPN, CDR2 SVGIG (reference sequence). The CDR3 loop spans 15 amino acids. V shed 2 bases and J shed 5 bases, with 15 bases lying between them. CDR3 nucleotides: TGTGCCTGGAGTCCCACTGGGGCGGAGACCGGGGAGCTGTTTTTT. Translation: CAWSPTGAETGELFF.

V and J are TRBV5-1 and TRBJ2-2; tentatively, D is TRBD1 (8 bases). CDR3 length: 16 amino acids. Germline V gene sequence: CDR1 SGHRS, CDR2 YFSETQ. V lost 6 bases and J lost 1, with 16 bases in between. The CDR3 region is CASNLGGTGNTGELFF. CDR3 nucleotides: TGCGCCAGCAACCTCGGGGGGACAGGGAACACCGGGGAGCTGTTTTTT.

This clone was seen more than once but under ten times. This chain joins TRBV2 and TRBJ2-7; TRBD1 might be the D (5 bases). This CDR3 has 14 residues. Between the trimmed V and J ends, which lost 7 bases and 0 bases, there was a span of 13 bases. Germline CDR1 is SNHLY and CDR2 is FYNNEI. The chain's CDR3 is CASKIRQSSYEQYF. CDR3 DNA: TGTGCCAGCAAGATCAGACAGAGCTCCTACGAGCAGTACTTC.

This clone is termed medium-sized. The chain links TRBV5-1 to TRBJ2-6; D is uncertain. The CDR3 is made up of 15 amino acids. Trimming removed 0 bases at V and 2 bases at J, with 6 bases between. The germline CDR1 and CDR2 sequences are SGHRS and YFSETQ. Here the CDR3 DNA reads TGCGCCAGCAGCTTGGGTGGGGCTGGGGCCAACGTCCTGACTTTC. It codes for CASSLGGAGANVLTF.

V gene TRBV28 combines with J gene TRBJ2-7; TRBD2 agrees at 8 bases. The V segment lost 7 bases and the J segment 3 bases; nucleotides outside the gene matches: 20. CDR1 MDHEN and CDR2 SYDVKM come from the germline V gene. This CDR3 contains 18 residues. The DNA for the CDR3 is TGTGCCAGCACTCCCGGGGGTGCCGGGACTAGGGTTCTCTACGAGCAGTACTTC. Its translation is CASTPGGAGTRVLYEQYF. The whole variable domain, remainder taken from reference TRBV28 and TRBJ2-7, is DVKVTQSSRYLVKRTGEKVFLECVQDMDHENMFWYRQDPGLGLRLIYFSYDVKMKEKGDIPEGYSVSREKKERFSLILESASTNQTSMYLCASTPGGAGTRVLYEQYFGPGTRLTVT.

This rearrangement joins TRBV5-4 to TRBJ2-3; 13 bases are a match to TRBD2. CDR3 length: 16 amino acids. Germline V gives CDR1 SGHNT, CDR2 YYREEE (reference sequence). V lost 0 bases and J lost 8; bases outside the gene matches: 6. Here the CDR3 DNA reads TGTGCCAGCAGCTTGGGAGGGACTAGCGGGATTGCTACGCAGTATTTT. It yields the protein CASSLGGTSGIATQYF.